The clone carrying this TCR beta chain came up many times. The sample originates from a study of regulatory T cells in long-lasting Graves disease. Arm-PCR of CDR3 regions and iRepertoire HTBI primers were used to build TCR beta libraries. TCRdb itself ran the multiplex PCR reads through MiXCR, one entry per CDR3 protein. The table lists fewer than 550,000 distinct CDR3 sequences, roughly 16% of them singletons. Germline-derived CDR1 and CDR2 are KGHDR and SFDVKD. The ends lost 3 bases at V and 9 bases at J; junction bases unmatched: 3. CDR3 length equals 14 residues. Indicated time point: newly diagnosed GD, antithyroid drugs for less than 3 months. RNA isolated from PBMCs was used to make the TCR library. The same sample was also studied in work on T cells in Graves' hyperthyroidism and ophthalmopathy. In that study: During a first-round RT-PCR of the TCR CDR3, the HTBI primer set was used.

Material: peripheral blood mononuclear cells (PBMCs), obtained at new diagnosis, from a patient treated with antithyroid drugs. V is TRBV24-1 and J is TRBJ2-1; 11 nucleotides agree with TRBD2. This clonotype originated in a woman between 40 and 65 years old with Graves disease. The CDR3 DNA follows: TGTGCCACCAGTGATCTAGCGGGGGGTATTGAGCAGTTCTTC. Translated, it gives CATSDLAGGIEQFF.